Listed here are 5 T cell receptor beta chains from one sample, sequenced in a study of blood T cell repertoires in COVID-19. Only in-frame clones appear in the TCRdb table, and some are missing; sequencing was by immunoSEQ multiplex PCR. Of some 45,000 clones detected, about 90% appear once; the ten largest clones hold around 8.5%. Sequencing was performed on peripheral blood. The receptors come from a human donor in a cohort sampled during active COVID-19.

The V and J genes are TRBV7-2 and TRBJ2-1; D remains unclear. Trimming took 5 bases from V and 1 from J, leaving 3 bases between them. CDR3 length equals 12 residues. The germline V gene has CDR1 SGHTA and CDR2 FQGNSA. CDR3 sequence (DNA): TGTGCCAGCAGCCCGTCCTACAATGAGCAGTTCTTC. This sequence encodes CASSPSYNEQFF.

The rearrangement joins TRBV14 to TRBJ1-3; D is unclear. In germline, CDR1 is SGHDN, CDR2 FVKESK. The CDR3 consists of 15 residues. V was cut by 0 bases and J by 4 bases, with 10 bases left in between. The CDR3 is CASSQDGRGGNTIYF. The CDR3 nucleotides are TGTGCCAGCAGCCAAGACGGCAGAGGAGGAAACACCATATATTTT. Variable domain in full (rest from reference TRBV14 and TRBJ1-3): EAGVTQFPSHSVIEKGQTVTLRCDPISGHDNLYWYRRVMGKEIKFLLHFVKESKQDESGMPNNRFLAERTGGTYSTLKVQPAELEDSGVYFCASSQDGRGGNTIYFGEGSWLTVV.

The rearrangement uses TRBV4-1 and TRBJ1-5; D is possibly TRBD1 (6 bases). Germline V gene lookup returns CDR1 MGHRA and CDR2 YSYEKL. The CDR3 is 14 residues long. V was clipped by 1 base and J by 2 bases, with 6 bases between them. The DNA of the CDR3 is TGCGCCAGCAGCCAAGGACAGGGCAATCAGCCCCAGCATTTT. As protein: CASSQGQGNQPQHF.

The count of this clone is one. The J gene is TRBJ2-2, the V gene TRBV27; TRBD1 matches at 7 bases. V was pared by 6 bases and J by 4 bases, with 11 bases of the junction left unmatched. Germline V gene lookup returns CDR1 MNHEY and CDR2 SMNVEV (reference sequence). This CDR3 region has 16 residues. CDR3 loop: CASRPNPGQFTGELFF. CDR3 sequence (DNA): TGTGCCAGCAGACCGAATCCGGGACAGTTCACCGGGGAGCTGTTTTTT.

The chain's CDR3 is CAWDPGQGVYSYGYTF. In nucleotides, the CDR3 is TGTGCCTGGGACCCCGGACAGGGGGTATACTCCTATGGCTACACCTTC. The V and J genes are TRBV30 and TRBJ1-2; 10 bases align to TRBD1. Germline lookup yields CDR1 GTSNPN and CDR2 SVGIG (reference sequence). The CDR3 is 16 residues long. Trimming removed 5 bases from V and 4 bases from J; junction bases left unmatched: 13. The variable domain in full, with the rest retrieved from reference TRBV30 and TRBJ1-2, is SQTIHQWPATLVQPVGSPLSLECTVEGTSNPNLYWYRQAAGRGLQLLFYSVGIGQISSEVPQNLSASRPQDRQFILSSKKLLLSDSGFYLCAWDPGQGVYSYGYTFGSGTRLTVV.